These T cell receptor beta chains were read from a single sample in a study of patients and donors after allogeneic stem cell transplantation. One entry per CDR3 protein, called by TCRdb with MiXCR from the RT-PCR reads. The table shows about a million distinct CDR3 sequences, with roughly 18% occurring only once. The sample consisted of blood, either unsorted or a sorted T cell fraction (not recorded which). Source of these receptors: a human donor who was either an allogeneic HSCT recipient or a stem cell or donor lymphocyte infusion donor (not recorded which). It is not recorded whose cells these are; they may come from a transplant donor. CDR3s leave out the opening cysteine and the closing phenylalanine or tryptophan.

v_call	j_call	cdr3_aa
TRBV12-3/TRBV12-4	TRBJ1-2	ASSIGQGGGYT
TRBV2	TRBJ2-3	ASSPRLAEPTDTQY
TRBV20-1	TRBJ1-1	SAQGQGNTEAF
TRBV4-3	TRBJ2-1	ASSQEVPSGGGNEQF
TRBV20-1	TRBJ1-4	SARGPSAANEKLF
TRBV15	TRBJ1-2	ATSPRTGYGYT
TRBV14	TRBJ1-3	ASSSSLGQSGNTIY
TRBV5-6	TRBJ2-1	ASSQSGGWGNEQF
TRBV4-2	TRBJ2-1	ASSQQDRQEQF
TRBV9	TRBJ1-2	ASSATPASAYGYT
TRBV20-1	TRBJ2-7	SAGGLADPYEQY